Shown below are 6 T cell receptor beta chains from a single sample sequenced in a study of OX40 agonist ivuxolimab in advanced cancers. Generated by immunoSEQ multiplex PCR, the TCRdb table keeps only in-frame clones and is missing some. The sample has 50,000 to 65,000 clones, nearly 95% seen once. The material was CD4+ or CD8+ T cells sorted from blood, obtained in a trial of the OX40 agonist ivuxolimab. The receptors come from an adult with an advanced solid tumor such as melanoma, head and neck, liver or kidney cancer.

CDR3 sequence: CASSDLSNPYEQYF. CDR3 bases: TGTGCCAGCAGCGATCTTTCAAACCCCTACGAGCAGTACTTC. This chain uses TRBV4-2 with TRBJ2-7; D ambiguous. The length of the CDR3 is 14 residues. V was pared by 5 bases and J by 2 bases, with 13 bases between. CDR1 is LGHNA and CDR2 is YNFKEQ in the germline V gene.

The chain links TRBV19 to TRBJ2-1; TRBD2 aligns across 7 bases. Germline V gene data show CDR1 as LNHDA and CDR2 as SQIVND (reference sequence). This CDR3 has 15 residues. The junction had 7 bases not matched to a gene; V was cut back by 4 bases and J by 4 bases. The CDR3 DNA reads as TGTGCCAGTAGTACGGGAGGAATAGGTTACAATGAGCAGTTCTTC. This translates into CASSTGGIGYNEQFF.

This clone was counted once. This sequence joins TRBV18 and TRBJ2-1, with 11 bases matching TRBD2. Germline CDR1 and CDR2: KGHSH and LQKENI. This CDR3 is 15 amino acids long. V was clipped by 4 bases and J by 6 bases; unmatched bases: 5. This chain's CDR3 is CASSLSGRAGNEQFF. In nucleotides, the CDR3 is TGTGCCAGCTCACTTAGCGGGAGGGCCGGCAATGAGCAGTTCTTC.

This chain joins TRBV19 and TRBJ1-1; D might be TRBD1 (6 bases). Germline-derived CDR1 and CDR2 are LNHDA and SQIVND (reference sequence). The CDR3 contains 15 residues. The V and J ends lost 9 bases and 2 bases respectively, with 19 bases between them. CDR3 sequence reads: CASREAHGGNTEAFF. The DNA for the CDR3 is TGTGCCAGCCGCGAGGCGCACGGGGGCAACACTGAAGCTTTCTTT.

The CDR3 spells CSANPEQYF. The CDR3 region has the DNA TGCAGTGCTAATCCCGAGCAGTACTTC. The chain recombines TRBV20-1 with TRBJ2-7; unclear D gene. The CDR3 loop spans 9 amino acids. Trimming took off 4 bases at V and 6 bases at J, with 4 bases between the two ends. Germline loops: CDR1 DFQATT, CDR2 SNEGSKA (reference sequence).

J is TRBJ2-5 and V is TRBV25-1, with 11 bases fitting TRBD2. The CDR3 has 15 residues. Germline assignment: CDR1 MGHDK and CDR2 SYGVNS. V was clipped by 8 bases and J by 2 bases; unmatched bases: 7. This chain's CDR3 is CASGRLAGPQETQYF. Written as DNA, the CDR3 is TGTGCCAGCGGCCGACTAGCGGGACCTCAAGAGACCCAGTACTTC.